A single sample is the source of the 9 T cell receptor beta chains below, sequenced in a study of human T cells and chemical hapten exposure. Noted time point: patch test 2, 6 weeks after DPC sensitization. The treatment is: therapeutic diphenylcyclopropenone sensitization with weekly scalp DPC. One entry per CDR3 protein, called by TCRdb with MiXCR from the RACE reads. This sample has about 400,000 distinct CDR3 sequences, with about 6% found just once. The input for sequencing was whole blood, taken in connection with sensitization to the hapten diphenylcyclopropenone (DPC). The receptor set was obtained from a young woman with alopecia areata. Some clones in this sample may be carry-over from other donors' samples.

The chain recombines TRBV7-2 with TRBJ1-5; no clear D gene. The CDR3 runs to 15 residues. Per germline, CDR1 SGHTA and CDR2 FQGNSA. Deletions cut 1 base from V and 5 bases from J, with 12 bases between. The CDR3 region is CASSLGWQMYQPQHF. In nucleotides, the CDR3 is TGTGCCAGCAGCTTAGGATGGCAGATGTATCAGCCCCAGCATTTT.

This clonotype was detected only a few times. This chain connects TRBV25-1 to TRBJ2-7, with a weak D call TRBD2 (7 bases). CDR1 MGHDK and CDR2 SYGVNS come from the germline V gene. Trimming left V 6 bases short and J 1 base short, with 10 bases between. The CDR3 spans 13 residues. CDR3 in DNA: TGTGCCAGCAGAAGGGGGGGATCCTACGAGCAGTACTTC. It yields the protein CASRRGGSYEQYF.

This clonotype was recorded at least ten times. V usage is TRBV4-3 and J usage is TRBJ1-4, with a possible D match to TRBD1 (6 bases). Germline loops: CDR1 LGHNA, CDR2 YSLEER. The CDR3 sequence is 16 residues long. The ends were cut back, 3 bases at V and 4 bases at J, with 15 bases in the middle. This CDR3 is CASSHGQPAGNEKLFF. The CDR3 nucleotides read TGCGCCAGCAGCCACGGACAGCCCGCGGGTAATGAAAAACTGTTTTTT.

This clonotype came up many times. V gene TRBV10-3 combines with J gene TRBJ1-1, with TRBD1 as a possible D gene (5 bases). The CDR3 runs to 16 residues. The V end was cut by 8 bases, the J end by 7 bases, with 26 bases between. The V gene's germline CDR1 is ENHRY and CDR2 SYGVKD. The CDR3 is CAIADNTGTAINEAFF. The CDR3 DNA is TGTGCCATCGCTGACAACACCGGGACGGCAATTAATGAAGCTTTCTTT.

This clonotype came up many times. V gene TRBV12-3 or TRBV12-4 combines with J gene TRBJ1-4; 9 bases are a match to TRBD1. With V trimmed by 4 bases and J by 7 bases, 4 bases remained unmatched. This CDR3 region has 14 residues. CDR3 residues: CASSSGQGGEKLFF. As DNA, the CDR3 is TGTGCCAGCAGTTCGGGACAGGGAGGTGAAAAACTGTTTTTT.

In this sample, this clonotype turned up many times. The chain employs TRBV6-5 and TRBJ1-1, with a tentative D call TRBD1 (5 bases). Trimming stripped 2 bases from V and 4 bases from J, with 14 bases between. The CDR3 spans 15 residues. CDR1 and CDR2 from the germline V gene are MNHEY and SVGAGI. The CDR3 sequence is CASSYLVPRGTEAFF. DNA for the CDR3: TGTGCCAGCAGTTACCTGGTCCCGAGGGGCACTGAAGCTTTCTTT.

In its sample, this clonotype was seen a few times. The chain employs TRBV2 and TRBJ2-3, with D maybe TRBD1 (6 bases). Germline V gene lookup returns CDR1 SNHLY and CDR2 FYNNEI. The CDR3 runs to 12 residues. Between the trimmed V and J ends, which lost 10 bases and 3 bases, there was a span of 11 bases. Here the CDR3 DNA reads TGTGCCACTGGACAGAGAACAGATACGCAGTATTTT. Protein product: CATGQRTDTQYF.

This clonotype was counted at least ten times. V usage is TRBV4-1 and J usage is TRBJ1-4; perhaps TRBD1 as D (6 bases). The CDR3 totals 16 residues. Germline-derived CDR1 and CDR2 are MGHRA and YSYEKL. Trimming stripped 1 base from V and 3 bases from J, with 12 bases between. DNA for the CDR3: TGCGCCAGCAGCCAAGCTGGGGGCATAGCTAATGAAAAACTGTTTTTT. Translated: CASSQAGGIANEKLFF.

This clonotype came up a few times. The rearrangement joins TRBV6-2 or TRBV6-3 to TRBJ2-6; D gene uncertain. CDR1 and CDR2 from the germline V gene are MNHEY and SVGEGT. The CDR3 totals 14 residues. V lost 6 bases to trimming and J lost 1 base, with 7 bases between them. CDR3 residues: CASRPTSGANVLTF. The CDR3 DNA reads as TGTGCCAGCAGGCCCACTTCTGGGGCCAACGTCCTGACTTTC.